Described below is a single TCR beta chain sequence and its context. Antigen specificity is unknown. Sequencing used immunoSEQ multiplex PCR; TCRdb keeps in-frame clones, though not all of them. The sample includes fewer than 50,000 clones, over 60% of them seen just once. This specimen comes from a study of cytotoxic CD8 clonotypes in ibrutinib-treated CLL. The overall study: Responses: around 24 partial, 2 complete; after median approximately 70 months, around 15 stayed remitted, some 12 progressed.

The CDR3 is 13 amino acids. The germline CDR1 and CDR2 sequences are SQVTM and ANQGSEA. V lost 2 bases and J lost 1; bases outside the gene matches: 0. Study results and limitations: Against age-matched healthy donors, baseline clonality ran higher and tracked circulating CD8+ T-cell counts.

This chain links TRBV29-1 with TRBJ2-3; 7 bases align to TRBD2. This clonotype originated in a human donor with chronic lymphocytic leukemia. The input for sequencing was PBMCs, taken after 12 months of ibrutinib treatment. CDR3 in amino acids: CSVERGGTDTQYF. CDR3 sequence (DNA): TGCAGCGTTGAACGGGGGGGCACAGATACGCAGTATTTT.